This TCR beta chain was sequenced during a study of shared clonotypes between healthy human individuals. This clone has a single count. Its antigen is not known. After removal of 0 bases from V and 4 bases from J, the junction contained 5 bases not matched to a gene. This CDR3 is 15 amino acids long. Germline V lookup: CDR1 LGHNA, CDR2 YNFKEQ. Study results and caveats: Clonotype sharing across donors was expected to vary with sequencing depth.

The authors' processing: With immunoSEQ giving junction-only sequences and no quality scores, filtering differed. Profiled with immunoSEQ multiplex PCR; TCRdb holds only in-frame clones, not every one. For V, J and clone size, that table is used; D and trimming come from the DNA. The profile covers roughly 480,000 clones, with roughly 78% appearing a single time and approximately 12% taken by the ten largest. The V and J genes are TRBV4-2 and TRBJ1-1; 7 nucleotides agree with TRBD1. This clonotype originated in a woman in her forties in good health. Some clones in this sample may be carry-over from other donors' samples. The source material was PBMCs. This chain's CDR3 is CASSQDPQGLTEAFF. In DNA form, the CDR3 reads TGTGCCAGCAGCCAAGATCCACAGGGGCTCACTGAAGCTTTCTTT.